This TCR beta chain was captured by sequencing in a study of identical twins. Findings of the study overall: Invariant populations such as MAIT and iNKT cells could partly muddle zero-insertion analyses. Abundant beta clonotypes from cord blood bore fewer insertions; memory repertoires lacked this pattern.

Germline lookup yields CDR1 SEHNR and CDR2 FQNEAQ (reference sequence). The length of the CDR3 is 16 residues. J was trimmed by 2 bases and V by 4 bases; bases with no gene match: 8. This clonotype was detected ten times or more. Its antigen is not known. Every sampled donor was Caucasian and healthy. One entry per CDR3 protein results from TCRdb running MiXCR on the 5' RACE reads. Among around 230,000 distinct CDR3 sequences listed, 6.5% were seen once. These same records also appear under a second study, on T cells expressing NK-cell markers. From that study: Seven HCMV-seropositive donors and one seronegative donor made up the eight sequenced donors.

The rearrangement uses TRBV7-9 and TRBJ2-7, with TRBD2 matching over 10 bases. The receptor comes from a woman in her late teens or twenties in good health. Sequenced input: CD8+ T cells sorted from blood. The CDR3 spells CASSSLAGAKTYEQYF. In DNA form, the CDR3 reads TGTGCCAGCAGCTCTCTAGCGGGGGCCAAAACCTACGAGCAGTACTTC.